These 29 T cell receptor beta chains share one sample of origin, sequenced in a study of shared clonotypes between healthy human individuals. Produced via immunoSEQ multiplex PCR; TCRdb's table is partial and in-frame only. Of about 2.4 million clones in the sample, over 85% are singletons; the top ten hold roughly 0.13%. Sample: naive CD4+ T cells sorted from blood. The subset denotes: CD45RA+ positively selected. The receptors originated from a man between 18 and 35 years old in good health.

This chain connects TRBV21-1 to TRBJ2-4; the DNA was not compared with TRBD2, the D call given in the table. TRBV21-1 is a pseudogene. The CDR3 has 12 amino acids. The CDR3 is CASSGLEGIQYF. CDR3 coding DNA: TGTGCCAGCAGCGGGCTGGAGGGCATTCAGTACTTC.

The chain couples TRBV5-4 to TRBJ2-6; D is unresolved. Trimming removed 3 bases at V and 0 bases at J, with 10 bases between. Germline CDR1 reads SGHNT; CDR2 reads YYREEE (reference sequence). The CDR3 has 16 amino acids. The CDR3 here is CASSSPPGSGANVLTF. In nucleotides, the CDR3 is TGTGCCAGCAGCTCACCTCCGGGCTCTGGGGCCAACGTCCTGACTTTC.

This chain uses TRBV6-5 with TRBJ2-7; D not resolved. This CDR3 has 12 amino acids. CDR1 and CDR2 (germline): MNHEY, SVGAGI. V gave up 4 bases and J gave up 6 bases, with 10 bases separating them. The CDR3 coding sequence is TGTGCCAGCAGTTTATTATCGGGCGAGCAGTACTTC. It yields the protein CASSLLSGEQYF.

The V and J genes are TRBV25-1 and TRBJ2-7; no clear D. Trimming took off 8 bases at V and 4 bases at J, with 6 bases between the two ends. CDR1 is MGHDK and CDR2 is SYGVNS in the germline V gene. This CDR3 spans 10 amino acids. The CDR3 protein is CASGSYEQYF. The CDR3 DNA sequence: TGTGCCAGCGGAAGTTACGAGCAGTACTTC.

V is TRBV5-1 and J is TRBJ2-3; 7 positions match TRBD2. V was clipped by 4 bases and J by 1 base; unmatched bases: 6. Germline lookup yields CDR1 SGHRS and CDR2 YFSETQ. There are 15 residues in the CDR3. The CDR3 DNA reads as TGCGCCAGCAGCGCCGGGACTAAGGGCACAGATACGCAGTATTTT. Amino acid sequence: CASSAGTKGTDTQYF.

The sample holds one count of this clone. Other nucleotide sequences in the sample specify the same CDR3. The chain joins TRBV10-3 to TRBJ2-1, with TRBD2 matching 11 bases. CDR1 and CDR2 from the germline V gene are ENHRY and SYGVKD. The V and J ends lost 6 bases and 3 bases, in that order; junction bases with no gene match: 4. The CDR3 sequence is 15 residues long. The chain's CDR3 is CAIRGGLADYNEQFF. As DNA, the CDR3 is TGTGCCATCAGAGGGGGACTAGCGGACTACAATGAGCAGTTCTTC.

The chain uses TRBV5-6 and TRBJ2-3, with 11 bases aligning to TRBD2. CDR1 is SGHDT and CDR2 is YYEEEE in the germline V gene. The ends lost 1 base at V and 4 bases at J; junction bases unmatched: 8. The CDR3 has 17 amino acids. The CDR3 nucleotides read TGTGCCAGCAGCTTGCGGGTCCTAGCGGGGGGAGCAGATACGCAGTATTTT. This encodes CASSLRVLAGGADTQYF.

The rearrangement joins TRBV4-3 to TRBJ1-2, with 9 positions matching TRBD1. Per the germline V gene, CDR1 is LGHNA and CDR2 is YSLEER. Trimming at V came to 0 bases and at J to 3 bases, leaving 11 bases not matched to a gene. The CDR3 runs to 18 residues. The CDR3 spells CASSQELDRGPLHYGYTF. As DNA, the CDR3 is TGCGCCAGCAGCCAAGAACTGGACAGGGGCCCGCTACACTATGGCTACACCTTC.

This clone was detected only once. This chain uses TRBV4-3 with TRBJ2-6, with D maybe TRBD2 (5 bases). The germline V gene has CDR1 LGHNA and CDR2 YSLEER. Trimming took off 4 bases at V and 3 bases at J, with 19 bases between the two ends. The CDR3 has 18 residues. The CDR3 coding sequence is TGCGCCAGCAGCCTCTCGAGCCCCTCGGGGTTTGGGGCCAACGTCCTGACTTTC. Its protein is CASSLSSPSGFGANVLTF.

A remark on this clone: The same CDR3 also results from other DNA sequences found in this sample. The chain combines TRBV5-1 with TRBJ2-3; 12 bases match TRBD2. Losses at the gene ends were 2 bases for V and 3 bases for J; bases not matched to a gene: 4. The CDR3 loop spans 16 amino acids. Germline CDR1 and CDR2: SGHRS and YFSETQ. The CDR3 loop is CASSLPSGGATDTQYF. DNA of the CDR3: TGCGCCAGCAGCTTACCTAGCGGGGGGGCAACAGATACGCAGTATTTT.

The table lists this clone with a count of one. V gene TRBV14 combines with J gene TRBJ2-3, with D maybe TRBD2 (6 bases). The CDR3 is 17 amino acids. Germline lookup yields CDR1 SGHDN and CDR2 FVKESK. V was trimmed by 4 bases and J by 0 bases, leaving 17 bases between them. DNA of the CDR3: TGTGCCAGCAGCCGAAACCCGGGAGCCTTAAGCACAGATACGCAGTATTTT. Its translation is CASSRNPGALSTDTQYF.

The chain links TRBV28 to TRBJ1-4, with D perhaps TRBD1 (5 bases). Germline V CDR1 and CDR2: MDHEN, SYDVKM. Trimming removed 7 bases from V and 1 base from J, with 10 bases in between. There are 14 residues in the CDR3. CDR3 region: CASTVTGTNEKLFF. The DNA of the CDR3 is TGTGCCAGCACCGTCACAGGAACTAATGAAAAACTGTTTTTT.

The chain recombines TRBV21-1 with TRBJ1-5; the tabulated D call, TRBD1, remains unverified against the DNA. TRBV21-1 has pseudogene status. There are 15 residues in the CDR3. CDR3 residues: CASPRTPYSNQPQHF. As DNA, the CDR3 is TGTGCCAGCCCCCGGACACCTTATAGCAATCAGCCCCAGCATTTT.

This rearrangement joins TRBV7-2 to TRBJ1-3; D gene ambiguous. Germline V gene sequence: CDR1 SGHTA, CDR2 FQGNSA. Between the trimmed V and J ends, which lost 3 bases and 1 base, there was a span of 10 bases. The CDR3 contains 15 residues. This CDR3 is CASSLLTPSGNTIYF. DNA of the CDR3: TGTGCCAGCAGCTTGTTAACGCCGTCTGGAAACACCATATATTTT.

The CDR3 protein is CASSLNWASNQPQHF. CDR3 sequence (DNA): TGTGCCAGCAGCCTTAACTGGGCTAGCAATCAGCCCCAGCATTTT. The rearrangement uses TRBV5-6 and TRBJ1-5; unclear D gene. The CDR3 has 15 residues. Germline CDR1 SGHDT, CDR2 YYEEEE. Trimming shortened V by 4 bases and J by 0 bases, and 11 bases separated the two germline ends.

This clone has a single count. This rearrangement joins TRBV2 to TRBJ1-2, with D maybe TRBD1 (5 bases). The CDR3 consists of 16 residues. CDR1 is SNHLY and CDR2 is FYNNEI in the germline V gene. V was pared by 7 bases and J by 5 bases, with 23 bases between. The chain's CDR3 is CASTVRGVGEAYGYTF. The CDR3 bases are TGTGCCAGCACCGTACGGGGGGTTGGAGAGGCTTATGGCTACACCTTC.

The chain recombines TRBV10-1 with TRBJ2-1; 7 bases agree with TRBD2. The germline gives CDR1 WNHNN, CDR2 SYGVQD (reference sequence). With V trimmed by 0 bases and J by 4 bases, 9 bases remained unmatched. The CDR3 is 17 residues long. As DNA, the CDR3 is TGCGCCAGCAGTGAGTCGGCTGGGGGGGTTCGGTACAATGAGCAGTTCTTC. Translated: CASSESAGGVRYNEQFF.

This rearrangement joins TRBV7-9 to TRBJ1-4; D not resolved. V gave up 4 bases and J gave up 7 bases, with 16 bases separating them. CDR3 length: 15 residues. CDR1 is SEHNR and CDR2 is FQNEAQ in the germline V gene (reference sequence). The CDR3 nucleotides read TGTGCCAGCAGCTCGAGACCGAACTGGGGTGAAAAACTGTTTTTT. Protein: CASSSRPNWGEKLFF.

The genes are TRBV5-6 and TRBJ1-6, with a tentative D call TRBD1 (5 bases). CDR3 length: 15 residues. V was shortened by 4 bases and J by 10 bases, with 18 bases between the two germline ends. Looked up from germline, CDR1 is SGHDT and CDR2 is YYEEEE. CDR3 DNA sequence: TGTGCCAGCAGCGATACCCAGGGAATTAAATCACCCCTCCACTTT. This gives the protein CASSDTQGIKSPLHF.

The V gene is TRBV5-1, the J gene TRBJ2-3; the D is unclear. Germline values: CDR1 SGHRS, CDR2 YFSETQ. V lost 0 bases and J lost 0, with 11 bases in between. This CDR3 is built from 16 residues. DNA of the CDR3: TGCGCCAGCAGCTTGGTAGGAAAGCCTAGCACAGATACGCAGTATTTT. Residues: CASSLVGKPSTDTQYF. Full variable domain (remainder filled in from reference TRBV5-1 and TRBJ2-3): KAGVTQTPRYLIKTRGQQVTLSCSPISGHRSVSWYQQTPGQGLQFLFEYFSETQRNKGNFPGRFSGRQFSNSRSEMNVSTLELGDSALYLCASSLVGKPSTDTQYFGPGTRLTVL.

This clone was seen once. CDR3 residues: CSVATRVAETQYF. CDR3 DNA sequence: TGCAGCGTTGCAACGCGGGTAGCGGAGACCCAGTACTTC. The gene calls are TRBV29-1 and TRBJ2-5; D perhaps matches TRBD2 (5 bases). V was shortened by 4 bases and J by 5 bases, with 14 bases between the two germline ends. This CDR3 has 13 residues. Germline V gives CDR1 SQVTM, CDR2 ANQGSEA.

The chain employs TRBV7-9 and TRBJ2-4; D not certain. Trimming pared 7 bases from V and 4 bases from J, leaving 11 bases between. The CDR3 has 13 amino acids. CDR1 is SEHNR and CDR2 is FQNEAQ in the germline V gene (reference sequence). Here the CDR3 DNA reads TGTGCCAGCACCTCTGACGAGAAAAACATTCAGTACTTC. Protein sequence: CASTSDEKNIQYF.

The chain couples TRBV11-2 to TRBJ2-5; D not certain. This CDR3 has 12 amino acids. Germline values: CDR1 SGHAT, CDR2 FQNNGV. Trimming cost V 5 bases and J 5 bases, with 9 bases left between them. In DNA, the CDR3 is TGTGCCAGCAGCACTTCGAGGGAGACCCAGTACTTC. As protein: CASSTSRETQYF.

The V gene is TRBV5-4, the J gene TRBJ1-2, with unresolved D. The V and J ends lost 4 bases and 4 bases respectively, with 8 bases between them. The CDR3 sequence is 12 residues long. Per germline, CDR1 SGHNT and CDR2 YYREEE (reference sequence). The CDR3 region is CASSQDIYGYTF. The DNA for the CDR3 is TGTGCCAGCAGCCAGGATATCTATGGCTACACCTTC.

Note on this clone: This sample also contains other DNA sequences that code for the same CDR3. The chain employs TRBV5-6 and TRBJ2-5; no reliable D call. The CDR3 covers 14 residues. The V end was cut by 0 bases, the J end by 2 bases, with 8 bases between. Per the germline V gene, CDR1 is SGHDT and CDR2 is YYEEEE. The CDR3 nucleotides read TGTGCCAGCAGCTTGGGAAGGTTGCAAGAGACCCAGTACTTC. It is translated as CASSLGRLQETQYF.

This rearrangement joins TRBV5-8 to TRBJ2-2; D is ambiguous. This CDR3 is 15 amino acids long. The germline V gene encodes CDR1 SGHTS and CDR2 YDEGEE. The V end was cut by 1 base, the J end by 2 bases, with 9 bases between. CDR3 nucleotides: TGTGCCAGCAGCTTGCCGACAAGAAACACCGGGGAGCTGTTTTTT. Its translation: CASSLPTRNTGELFF.

The V call is TRBV30, the J call TRBJ2-5, with D perhaps matching TRBD1 (6 bases). The length of the CDR3 is 12 residues. Trimming stripped 4 bases from V and 5 bases from J, with 11 bases between. CDR1 GTSNPN and CDR2 SVGIG come from the germline V gene (reference sequence). Written as DNA, the CDR3 is TGTGCCTGGAAACAGGGAAGGGAGACCCAGTACTTC. Protein product: CAWKQGRETQYF.

The table lists this clone with a few counts. The chain employs TRBV6-5 and TRBJ1-1; 7 bases agree with TRBD1. Trimming cost V 0 bases and J 3 bases; bases outside gene matches: 4. This CDR3 comprises 15 residues. Germline V gene data show CDR1 as MNHEY and CDR2 as SVGAGI. The CDR3 loop reads CASSYSDRLDTEAFF. As DNA, the CDR3 is TGTGCCAGCAGTTACTCGGACAGGTTGGACACTGAAGCTTTCTTT.

A single count supports this clone. CDR3 loop: CASSDEENTGELFF. For the CDR3, the DNA is TGTGCCAGCAGTGACGAGGAGAACACCGGGGAGCTGTTTTTT. This rearrangement joins TRBV6-4 to TRBJ2-2, with no clear D. The CDR3 loop spans 14 amino acids. In germline, CDR1 is MRHNA, CDR2 SNTAGT. Trimming removed 2 bases from V and 1 base from J, with 5 bases in between.